The rows below give T cell receptor beta chains drawn from one sample of a study of blood T cell repertoires in COVID-19. The data were produced by immunoSEQ multiplex PCR, yet TCRdb's version contains in-frame clones alone and is incomplete. The sample lists about 200,000 clones, around 80% occurring once. Sequencing input: peripheral blood. These TCRs come from a middle-aged woman with acute or convalescent COVID-19. CDR3s include the opening cysteine and the closing phenylalanine or tryptophan. D genes are given only for firm matches. Rows may omit the clone size; those that give it use once, few, many or a size class.

>16|-|TRBD1|TRBV4-1|TRBJ1-2
TGCGCCAGCAGCCCCTCGGGACAGTTCGTATTCTATGGCTACACCTTC
CASSPSGQFVFYGYTF
>17|-|TRBD1|TRBV7-9|TRBJ1-1
TGTGCCAGCAGCTCAGCAGGGGGCTCCCTTATGAACACTGAAGCTTTCTTT
CASSSAGGSLMNTEAFF
>13|-|-|TRBV10-3|TRBJ1-2
TGTGCCATCAGTGAAAGACAGAACTATGGCTACACCTTC
CAISERQNYGYTF
>13|-|-|TRBV12-3/TRBV12-4|TRBJ1-2
TGTGCCAGCAGATTTTCGGGACTCTATGGCTACACCTTC
CASRFSGLYGYTF
>14|-|-|TRBV7-8|TRBJ2-1
TGTGCCAGCAGCCCAGGGGCCTATTATAATGAGCAGTTCTTC
CASSPGAYYNEQFF
>14|once|-|TRBV19|TRBJ2-2
TGTGCCAGTAGTATTATCCTAAACACCGGGGAGCTGTTTTTT
CASSIILNTGELFF
>14|once|TRBD2|TRBV9|TRBJ2-7
TGTGCCAGCAGCGTAGCAGGGCTAGCGGACGAGCAGTACTTC
CASSVAGLADEQYF
>16|-|TRBD1|TRBV7-9|TRBJ1-6
TGTGCCAGCAGCCGACGACAGGGAGAAAGTAGTTCACCCCTCCACTTT
CASSRRQGESSSPLHF
>14|-|TRBD1|TRBV20-1|TRBJ1-1
TGCAGTGCTAGTAGACAGGGCCTTAACACTGAAGCTTTCTTT
CSASRQGLNTEAFF
>15|-|-|TRBV9|TRBJ2-1
TGTGCCAGCAGCGCTCGAGGCGCCGCTGACAATGAGCAGTTCTTC
CASSARGAADNEQFF
>19|-|TRBD1|TRBV24-1|TRBJ1-4
TGTGCCACCAGTGATTTCGCCCCCCCCAGGGGGGCAACTAATGAAAAACTGTTTTTT
CATSDFAPPRGATNEKLFF
>14|once|-|TRBV9|TRBJ2-5
TGTGCCAGCAGCGCGTTAAGCCCGGAAGAGACCCAGTACTTC
CASSALSPEETQYF
>15|-|TRBD1|TRBV11-2|TRBJ2-7
TGTGCCAGCAGACGTCCCGGGACAGGGTCCTACGAGCAGTACTTC
CASRRPGTGSYEQYF
>15|-|TRBD2|TRBV5-1|TRBJ2-7
TGCGCCAGCAGCTACTTGGGGGGGAGCTCCTACGAGCAGTACTTC
CASSYLGGSSYEQYF
>13|-|TRBD1|TRBV4-1|TRBJ1-2
TGCGCCAGCAGCCAGGAGGACAGGGATGGCTACACCTTC
CASSQEDRDGYTF
>13|-|-|TRBV6-1|TRBJ1-1
TGTGCCAGCAGTGACAGTTTGAACACTGAAGCTTTCTTT
CASSDSLNTEAFF
>17|-|-|TRBV18|TRBJ2-4
TGTGCCAGCTCACCACCGGCACGGAGGGGAGCCAAAAACATTCAGTACTTC
CASSPPARRGAKNIQYF
>12|once|-|TRBV2|TRBJ1-2
TGTGCCAGCAGTTTCGAGGGTCACGGCTACACCTTC
CASSFEGHGYTF
>14|-|TRBD1|TRBV3-1/TRBV3-2|TRBJ1-3
TGTGCCAGCAGCCACCCGGGACAGGGAAACACCATATATTTT
CASSHPGQGNTIYF
>12|-|-|TRBV24-1|TRBJ1-3
TGTGCCACCGCGAGCTCTGGAAACACCATATATTTT
CATASSGNTIYF
>14|-|-|TRBV7-8|TRBJ2-7
TGTGCCAGCAGCTTTGGGGGCTCCCTCGGGGAGCAGTACTTC
CASSFGGSLGEQYF
>14|-|TRBD1|TRBV29-1|TRBJ1-1
TGCAGCGTCCCAACAAACAGGGGGTTGACTGAAGCTTTCTTT
CSVPTNRGLTEAFF
>13|-|-|TRBV5-1|TRBJ1-1
TGCGCCAGCAGCTATGGGGGGACCACTGAAGCTTTCTTT
CASSYGGTTEAFF
>12|-|-|TRBV6-5|TRBJ2-3
TGTGCCAGCAATACAGGGTCAGATACGCAGTATTTT
CASNTGSDTQYF
>13|once|-|TRBV20-1|TRBJ1-4
TGCAGTGCTAGTTCCTCAACTAATGAAAAACTGTTTTTT
CSASSSTNEKLFF
>16|-|TRBD2|TRBV5-1|TRBJ2-1
TGCGCCAGCAGCAGGGGTAGCGGGGGCTCCTACAATGAGCAGTTCTTC
CASSRGSGGSYNEQFF
>16|once|-|TRBV6-2/TRBV6-3|TRBJ2-7
TGTGCCAGCAGTTACTCGGTAGGGGTGAGCTCCTACGAGCAGTACTTC
CASSYSVGVSSYEQYF
>15|-|TRBD1|TRBV27|TRBJ1-5
TGTGCCAGCAGCCGGGACAGGGTTAGCAATCAGCCCCAGCATTTT
CASSRDRVSNQPQHF
>12|-|TRBD1|TRBV7-2|TRBJ1-2
TGTGCCAGCAGGTACACAGGGGATGGCTACACCTTC
CASRYTGDGYTF
>15|few|TRBD1|TRBV5-1|TRBJ1-6
TGCGCCAGCAGCACTTGGACAGGTGGAAATTCACCCCTCCACTTT
CASSTWTGGNSPLHF
>13|-|-|TRBV6-4|TRBJ2-1
TGTGCCAGCAGTGAGGGCCCTTCCAATGAGCAGTTCTTC
CASSEGPSNEQFF
>13|-|-|TRBV10-3|TRBJ1-2
TGTGCCATCAGTGATAGAGGACCGGGAGGAGCCACCTTC
CAISDRGPGGATF
>17|-|TRBD2|TRBV23-1|TRBJ2-7
TGCGCCAGCAGTCAATGGGGCGGGAGTTCAGAGGCCTACGAGCAGTACTTC
CASSQWGGSSEAYEQYF
>17|-|TRBD2|TRBV4-1|TRBJ2-3
TGCGCCAGCAGCCCGGTAGCGGGAGGTCCTAGCACAGATACGCAGTATTTT
CASSPVAGGPSTDTQYF
>16|-|-|TRBV6-6|TRBJ2-4
TGTGCCAGCAGTAAGCAGGGGAGTGGAGCCAAAAACATTCAGTACTTC
CASSKQGSGAKNIQYF
>16|-|-|TRBV3-1/TRBV3-2|TRBJ1-1
TGTGCCAGCAGCCAAGAGGCCCTCTGGGGGGGCACTGAAGCTTTCTTT
CASSQEALWGGTEAFF
>14|once|TRBD1|TRBV19|TRBJ2-7
TGTGCCAGTAGATTACGGGACAGTGCCTACGAGCAGTACTTC
CASRLRDSAYEQYF
>14|-|-|TRBV9|TRBJ2-6
TGTGCCAGTGGGCCTTACTCTGGGGCCAACGTCCTGACTTTC
CASGPYSGANVLTF
>17|-|TRBD2|TRBV27|TRBJ2-1
TGTGCCAGCAGTTTACCCCCGGGAGGTAGCTCCTACAATGAGCAGTTCTTC
CASSLPPGGSSYNEQFF
>14|-|-|TRBV6-1|TRBJ2-7
TGTGCCAGCAGTGATACTAACAAATTCTACGAGCAGTACTTC
CASSDTNKFYEQYF
>19|-|TRBD2|TRBV15|TRBJ2-3
TGTGCCACCAGCAGAGATCGGGCTAGCGGGGGGCGACGCACAGATACGCAGTATTTT
CATSRDRASGGRRTDTQYF
>15|-|TRBD2|TRBV11-2|TRBJ2-1
TGTGCCAGCAGCCTAAGCGGGGGGGCTCACAGTGAGCAGTTCTTC
CASSLSGGAHSEQFF
>13|-|-|TRBV5-5|TRBJ1-2
TGTGCCAGCAGCTTGGCCCGGAACTATGGCTACACCTTC
CASSLARNYGYTF
>15|few|TRBD2|TRBV19|TRBJ2-1
TGTGCCAGTAGTATCGGGACTAGCGGATACAATGAGCAGTTCTTC
CASSIGTSGYNEQFF
>16|-|TRBD1|TRBV7-6|TRBJ1-4
TGTGCCAGCAGCTTAGCGAGAGGGACAGGGAATGAAAAACTGTTTTTT
CASSLARGTGNEKLFF
>14|-|-|TRBV19|TRBJ2-1
TGTGCCAGTAGTATTCGCGGGCCCAGGAATGAGCAGTTCTTC
CASSIRGPRNEQFF
>13|once|-|TRBV18|TRBJ2-7
TGTGCCAGCTCAGTAGACAGCTCGTACGAGCAGTACTTC
CASSVDSSYEQYF
>13|-|-|TRBV19|TRBJ1-1
TGTGCCAGTAGTAATTCGGGGGACACTGAAGCTTTCTTT
CASSNSGDTEAFF
>12|few|-|TRBV30|TRBJ2-7
TGTGCCTGGGGCCAGGGTATCAACGAGCAGTACTTC
CAWGQGINEQYF
>16|few|TRBD2|TRBV15|TRBJ2-1
TGTGCCACCAGCAGAGGCACTAGCGGGACGTACAATGAGCAGTTCTTC
CATSRGTSGTYNEQFF
>17|-|-|TRBV19|TRBJ2-2
TGTGCCAGTAGTAAAACCGGATTTCAGGGGAACACCGGGGAGCTGTTTTTT
CASSKTGFQGNTGELFF
>15|-|-|TRBV19|TRBJ2-3
TGTGCCAGTAGTTTCAGACTGCTAAGCACAGATACGCAGTATTTT
CASSFRLLSTDTQYF
>16|-|TRBD1|TRBV4-1|TRBJ2-2
TGCGCCAGCAGCCTGAGGACAGGGGGCGACACCGGGGAGCTGTTTTTT
CASSLRTGGDTGELFF
>13|once|-|TRBV18|TRBJ1-1
TGTGCCAGCTCAAACGGACAGAACACTGAAGCTTTCTTT
CASSNGQNTEAFF
>14|few|-|TRBV5-1|TRBJ1-1
TGCGCCAGCAGCCGCGAGGGAGGCACCACTGAAGCTTTCTTT
CASSREGGTTEAFF
>16|-|-|TRBV3-1/TRBV3-2|TRBJ1-1
TGTGCCAGCAGCCAAGAGGTCCTGGGGAGGAACACTGAAGCTTTCTTT
CASSQEVLGRNTEAFF
>14|-|-|TRBV18|TRBJ1-5
TGTGCCAGCTCAAATTCGGGGGTCGATCAGCCCCAGCATTTT
CASSNSGVDQPQHF
>14|-|-|TRBV4-1|TRBJ2-3
TGCGCCAGCAGCCAAGCACTAGCTAGGGATACGCAGTATTTT
CASSQALARDTQYF
>16|-|TRBD1|TRBV14|TRBJ1-2
TGTGCCAGCAGCCACCTCGGGACAGGGATCGACTATGGCTACACCTTC
CASSHLGTGIDYGYTF
>14|-|-|TRBV19|TRBJ1-5
TGTGCCAGTAAGTACCTAGAAGGCAATCAGCCCCAGCATTTT
CASKYLEGNQPQHF